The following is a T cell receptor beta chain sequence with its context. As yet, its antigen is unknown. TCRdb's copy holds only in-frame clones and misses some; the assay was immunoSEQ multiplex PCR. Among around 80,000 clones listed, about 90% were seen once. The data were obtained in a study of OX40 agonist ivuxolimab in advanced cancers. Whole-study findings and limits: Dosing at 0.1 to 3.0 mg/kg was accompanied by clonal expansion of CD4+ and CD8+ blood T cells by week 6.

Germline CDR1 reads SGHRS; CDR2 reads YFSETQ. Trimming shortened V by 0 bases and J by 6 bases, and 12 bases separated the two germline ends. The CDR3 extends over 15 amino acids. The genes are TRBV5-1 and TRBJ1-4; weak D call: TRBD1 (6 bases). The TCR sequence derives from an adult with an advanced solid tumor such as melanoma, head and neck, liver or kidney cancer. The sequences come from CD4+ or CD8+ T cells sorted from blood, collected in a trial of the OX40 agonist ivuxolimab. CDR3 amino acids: CASSLAPGVDEKLFF. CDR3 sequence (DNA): TGCGCCAGCAGCTTGGCCCCAGGGGTCGATGAAAAACTGTTTTTT.